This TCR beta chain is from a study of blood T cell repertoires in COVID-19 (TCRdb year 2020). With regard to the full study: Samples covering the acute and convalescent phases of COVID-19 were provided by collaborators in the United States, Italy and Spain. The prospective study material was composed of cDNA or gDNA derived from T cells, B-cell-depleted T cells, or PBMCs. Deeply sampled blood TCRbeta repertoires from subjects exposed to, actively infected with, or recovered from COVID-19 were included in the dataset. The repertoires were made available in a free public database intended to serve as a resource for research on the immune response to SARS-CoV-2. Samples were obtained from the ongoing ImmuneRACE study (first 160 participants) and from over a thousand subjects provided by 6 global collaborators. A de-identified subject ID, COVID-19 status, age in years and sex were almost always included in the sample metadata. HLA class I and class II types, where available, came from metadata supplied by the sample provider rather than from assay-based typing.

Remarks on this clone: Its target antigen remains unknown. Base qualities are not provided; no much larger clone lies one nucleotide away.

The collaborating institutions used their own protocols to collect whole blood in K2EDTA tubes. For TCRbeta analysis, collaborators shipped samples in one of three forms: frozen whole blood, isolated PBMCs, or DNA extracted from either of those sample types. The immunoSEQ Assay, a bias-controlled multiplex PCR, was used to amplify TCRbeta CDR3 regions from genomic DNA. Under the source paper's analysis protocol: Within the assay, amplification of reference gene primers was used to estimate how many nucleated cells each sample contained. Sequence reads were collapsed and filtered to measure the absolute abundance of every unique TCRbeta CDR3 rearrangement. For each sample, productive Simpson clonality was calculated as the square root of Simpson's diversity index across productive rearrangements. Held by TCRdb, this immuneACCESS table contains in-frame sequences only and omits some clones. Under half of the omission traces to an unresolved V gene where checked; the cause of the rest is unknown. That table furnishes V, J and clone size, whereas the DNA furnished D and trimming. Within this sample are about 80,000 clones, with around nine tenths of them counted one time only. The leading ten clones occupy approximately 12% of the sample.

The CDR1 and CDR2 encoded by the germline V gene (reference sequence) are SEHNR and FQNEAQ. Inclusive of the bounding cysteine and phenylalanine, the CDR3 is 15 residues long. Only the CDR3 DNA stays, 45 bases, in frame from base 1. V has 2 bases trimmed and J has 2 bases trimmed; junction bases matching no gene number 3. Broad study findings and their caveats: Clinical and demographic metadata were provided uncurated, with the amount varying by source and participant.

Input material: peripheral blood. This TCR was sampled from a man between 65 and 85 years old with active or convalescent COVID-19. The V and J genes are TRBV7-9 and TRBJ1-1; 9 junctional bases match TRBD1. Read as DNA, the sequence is TGTGCCAGCAGCTTATGGACAGGGGATAACACTGAAGCTTTCTTT. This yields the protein CASSLWTGDNTEAFF.